These T cell receptor beta chains were read from a single sample in a study of blood T cell repertoires in COVID-19. The assay was immunoSEQ multiplex PCR, and TCRdb's table has in-frame clones only and misses some. Of 250,000 to 350,000 clones listed, roughly 86% are singletons. Sample: peripheral blood. These receptors were collected from a woman in her twenties or thirties who had recovered from COVID-19. Each CDR3 is given with its conserved first and last residue.

v_call	j_call	cdr3_aa
TRBV5-1	TRBJ1-5	CASSFQGGQPQHF
TRBV11-3	TRBJ2-3	CASSSGGTDTQYF
TRBV5-6	TRBJ1-2	CASSLLRGPGDYGYTF
TRBV19	TRBJ2-7	CASSTSQGTGGEQYF
TRBV6-4	TRBJ1-6	CASSDSPWTGRRGNNSPLHF
TRBV24-1	TRBJ2-1	CATSETSGAWDEQFF
TRBV7-2	TRBJ2-7	CASSEPNSYEQYF
TRBV6-5	TRBJ1-5	CASSRVGSNQPQHF
TRBV9	TRBJ1-3	CASSGQGFSGNTIYF
TRBV6-4	TRBJ2-7	CASSIYEQYF
TRBV6-2/TRBV6-3	TRBJ2-7	CASSYNLAGVEQYF
TRBV18	TRBJ2-7	CASSPGPGALPQYF
TRBV28	TRBJ2-3	CASSQTGDPTDTQYF
TRBV5-1	TRBJ1-1	CASSLAAQPGAEAFF
TRBV18	TRBJ2-2	CASSSGGNTGELFF
TRBV6-6	TRBJ2-7	CASSYARQGSYEQYF
TRBV7-2	TRBJ2-3	CASSPLAGARTDTQYF
TRBV5-1	TRBJ1-5	CASRAGEQPQHF
TRBV6-5	TRBJ1-1	CASSSTYRETEAFF
TRBV3-1/TRBV3-2	TRBJ1-6	CASSQTSPGGWGSPLHF
TRBV11-2	TRBJ2-7	CASSLQRDYEQYF
TRBV5-1	TRBJ2-3	CASRLDSGTDTQYF
TRBV27	TRBJ2-2	CASSDEGTGELFF
TRBV4-1	TRBJ1-5	CASSQVSGNQPQHF
TRBV29-1	TRBJ1-1	CSVETGNGRRAFF
TRBV7-9	TRBJ2-5	CASSTDRSGKEETQYF
TRBV3-1/TRBV3-2	TRBJ2-7	CASSPNRYEQYF
TRBV29-1	TRBJ1-1	CSVDPGTGVQIF
TRBV7-8	TRBJ2-7	CASSPRQGYEQYF
TRBV29-1	TRBJ2-3	CSVGGGLAGRSTDTQYF
TRBV11-2	TRBJ1-2	CASSFGTGISF
TRBV11-2	TRBJ2-7	CASSFVQFYEQYF
TRBV29-1	TRBJ1-1	CSGLNTEAFF
TRBV28	TRBJ2-7	CASSLGGRSYEQYF
TRBV5-4	TRBJ2-7	CASSSRGTEQYF
TRBV15	TRBJ1-2	CATSSGQDLWGYTF
TRBV19	TRBJ1-6	CASSIGTANSPLHF
TRBV27	TRBJ2-3	CASSPYYRGFTDTQYF
TRBV7-3	TRBJ2-2	CASRPPGTGELFF
TRBV21-1	TRBJ2-1	CASSKAYQFF
TRBV28	TRBJ2-1	CASSSVAGGVDNEQFF
TRBV24-1	TRBJ2-2	CATSVPDRGLSGELFF
TRBV6-6	TRBJ1-4	CAGAGGNEKLFF
TRBV24-1	TRBJ1-4	CATSEWDRPGQGETSNEKLFF
TRBV2	TRBJ2-7	CASRLQGYEQYF
TRBV6-2/TRBV6-3	TRBJ2-5	CASSKNPSGVHQETQYF
TRBV6-2/TRBV6-3	TRBJ2-7	CASSYRKGLARWDYEQYF
TRBV6-5	TRBJ2-2	CASYNPGMNTGELFF
TRBV28	TRBJ1-1	CASSPSPRLQAFF